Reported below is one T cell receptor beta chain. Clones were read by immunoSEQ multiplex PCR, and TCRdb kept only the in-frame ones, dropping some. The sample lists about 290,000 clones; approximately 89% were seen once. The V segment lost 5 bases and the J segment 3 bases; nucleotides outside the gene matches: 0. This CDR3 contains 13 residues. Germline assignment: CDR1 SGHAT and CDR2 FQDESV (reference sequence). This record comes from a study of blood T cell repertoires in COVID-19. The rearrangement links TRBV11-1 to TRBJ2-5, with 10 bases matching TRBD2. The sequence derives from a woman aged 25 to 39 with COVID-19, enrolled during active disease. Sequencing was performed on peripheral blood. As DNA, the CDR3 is TGTGCCAGCAGCACTAGCGGGGAAGAGACCCAGTACTTC. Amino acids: CASSTSGEETQYF.